The clone carrying this TCR beta chain has ten or more counts. Its cognate antigen is unknown. The record originates from a study of T cells in Graves' hyperthyroidism and ophthalmopathy. Background on the study: Sampling of peripheral blood happened at initial diagnosis, prior to any treatment.

The CDR3 length is 17 residues. Germline V gives CDR1 SNHLY, CDR2 FYNNEI. V trimming: 6 bases; J trimming: 2 bases; junction bases outside the gene matches: 7. Amplification targeted TCR beta CDR3 regions from RNA transcripts. First-round RT-PCR of the TCR CDR3 relied on the HTBI primer set. TCRdb re-called the multiplex PCR reads through MiXCR, storing one row per CDR3 protein. Of approximately 600,000 distinct CDR3 sequences listed, around 15% are singletons. General study points: Model predictions of ophthalmopathy came a median around 6.5 months before onset. Researchers report that a 13 V-J model separated ophthalmopathy from stable hyperthyroidism.

Exclusions: uncontrolled infection, other autoimmune disease, pregnancy, lactation. Sequencing input: blood. The sequence was collected from a woman in her thirties with Graves' hyperthyroidism. The chain is built from TRBV2 and TRBJ2-6; 10 bases line up with TRBD1. The CDR3 loop reads CASRPGQGLPGANVLTF. The CDR3 nucleotides are TGTGCCAGCAGACCGGGACAGGGGCTCCCTGGGGCCAACGTCCTGACTTTC.